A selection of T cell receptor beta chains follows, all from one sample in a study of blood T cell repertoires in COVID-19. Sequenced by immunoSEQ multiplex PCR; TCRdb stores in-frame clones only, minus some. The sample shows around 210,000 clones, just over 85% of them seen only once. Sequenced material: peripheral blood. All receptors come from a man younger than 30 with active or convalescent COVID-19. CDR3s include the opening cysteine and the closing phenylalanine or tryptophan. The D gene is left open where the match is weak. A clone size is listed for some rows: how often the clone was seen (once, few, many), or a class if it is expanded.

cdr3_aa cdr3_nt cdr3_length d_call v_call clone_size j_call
CASSLALAGEAIQETQYF TGTGCCAGCAGCTTAGCACTAGCGGGAGAGGCCATCCAAGAGACCCAGTACTTC 18 TRBD2 TRBV13 - TRBJ2-5
CASSQLAGEQYF TGTGCCAGCAGCCAACTAGCGGGCGAGCAGTACTTC 12 TRBD2 TRBV3-1/TRBV3-2 - TRBJ2-7
CASSRQTGTAGNTIYF TGCGCCAGCAGCCGACAGACAGGCACCGCTGGAAACACCATATATTTT 16 - TRBV5-1 - TRBJ1-3
CASRQRESSYEQYF TGTGCCAGCAGACAGCGGGAGAGCTCCTACGAGCAGTACTTC 14 TRBD2 TRBV6-6 - TRBJ2-7
CASSLTGGSSQPQHF TGTGCCAGCAGCTTAACCGGGGGTTCAAGTCAGCCCCAGCATTTT 15 - TRBV7-2 - TRBJ1-5
CASSIPGETQYF TGTGCCAGTAGTATCCCAGGGGAGACCCAGTACTTC 12 - TRBV19 - TRBJ2-5
CASSSFRVSGTGTPEDTEAFF TGTGCCAGCAGTTCATTTAGGGTTTCCGGGACAGGGACCCCGGAGGACACTGAAGCTTTCTTT 21 TRBD1 TRBV28 few TRBJ1-1
CASSQTSRSSYNEQFF TGCGCCAGCAGCCAAACGAGTAGAAGCTCCTACAATGAGCAGTTCTTC 16 - TRBV4-3 - TRBJ2-1
CASSLSQGNTEAFF TGTGCCAGCAGCTTGAGTCAGGGTAACACTGAAGCTTTCTTT 14 - TRBV7-6 once TRBJ1-1
CASKGQGVKDYGYTF TGTGCCTCAAAGGGCCAGGGGGTCAAGGACTATGGCTACACCTTC 15 TRBD1 TRBV19 - TRBJ1-2
CASRGVQGRSGNTIYF TGTGCCAGCAGGGGGGTACAGGGACGCTCTGGAAACACCATATATTTT 16 - TRBV28 - TRBJ1-3
CASSPKKGVGYTF TGTGCCAGCAGCCCGAAAAAGGGAGTGGGCTACACCTTC 13 - TRBV7-7 - TRBJ1-2
CASSIKQGTGTEAFF TGTGCCAGTAGTATAAAGCAGGGGACGGGGACTGAAGCTTTCTTT 15 - TRBV19 - TRBJ1-1
CAALVQGDSYEQYF TGTGCCGCGTTAGTCCAGGGGGATTCCTACGAGCAGTACTTC 14 TRBD1 TRBV2 - TRBJ2-7
CASRPTPGSSGNTIYF TGTGCCAGCAGACCCACGCCTGGGAGCTCTGGAAACACCATATATTTT 16 - TRBV6-6 - TRBJ1-3
CASSERTPGLYGYTF TGTGCCAGCAGCGAAAGGACACCGGGACTTTATGGCTACACCTTC 15 - TRBV7-9 - TRBJ1-2
CASSLTAGVNNEQFF TGTGCCAGCAGCTTAACAGCGGGAGTTAACAATGAGCAGTTCTTC 15 TRBD2 TRBV7-3 - TRBJ2-1
CASSLKAREAFF TGTGCCAGCAGTTTAAAGGCCAGGGAAGCTTTCTTT 12 - TRBV28 - TRBJ1-1
CASSYSTEGAPNGYTF TGTGCCAGCAGTTACTCGACGGAGGGGGCGCCCAATGGCTACACCTTC 16 TRBD1 TRBV6-5 - TRBJ1-2
CASSRDSFNTQYF TGTGCCAGCAGCCGGGACAGTTTCAATACGCAGTATTTT 13 TRBD1 TRBV3-1/TRBV3-2 - TRBJ2-3
CASSFEGASGNTIYF TGTGCCAGCAGCTTTGAGGGGGCCTCAGGAAACACCATATATTTT 15 TRBD1 TRBV11-2 - TRBJ1-3
CASSVTGTEGSPLHF TGTGCCAGCAGCGTAACCGGGACAGAGGGATCACCCCTCCACTTT 15 TRBD1 TRBV7-3 once TRBJ1-6
CASRDGQASYNEQFF TGTGCCAGCAGAGACGGACAGGCGAGCTACAATGAGCAGTTCTTC 15 TRBD1 TRBV27 - TRBJ2-1
CASSSREYGYTF TGTGCCAGCAGTTCTCGGGAATATGGCTACACCTTC 12 - TRBV12-3/TRBV12-4 - TRBJ1-2
CASSQGLMKQATDTQYF TGTGCCAGCAGCCAAGGCCTAATGAAACAGGCGACAGATACGCAGTATTTT 17 - TRBV14 once TRBJ2-3
CASSPPGYSNQPQHF TGTGCCAGCAGCCCTCCAGGCTATAGCAATCAGCCCCAGCATTTT 15 - TRBV7-9 - TRBJ1-5
CASSTSGLAVRGETQYF TGTGCCAGCAGCACCTCGGGACTAGCGGTCCGGGGGGAGACCCAGTACTTC 17 - TRBV21-1 - TRBJ2-5